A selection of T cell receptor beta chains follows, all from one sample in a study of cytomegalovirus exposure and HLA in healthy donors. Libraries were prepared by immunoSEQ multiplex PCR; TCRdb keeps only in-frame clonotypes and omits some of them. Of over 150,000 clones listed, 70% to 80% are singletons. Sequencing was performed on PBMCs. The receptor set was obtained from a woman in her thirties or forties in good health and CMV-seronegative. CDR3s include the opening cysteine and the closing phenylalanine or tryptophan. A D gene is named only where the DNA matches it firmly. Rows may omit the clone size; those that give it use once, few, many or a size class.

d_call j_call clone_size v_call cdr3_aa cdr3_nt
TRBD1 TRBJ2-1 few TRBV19 CASSTGQRLQFF TGTGCCAGTAGTACGGGACAGAGGTTGCAGTTCTTC
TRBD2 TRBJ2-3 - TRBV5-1 CASSLTSGGATDTQYF TGCGCCAGCAGCTTGACTAGCGGGGGGGCGACAGATACGCAGTATTTT
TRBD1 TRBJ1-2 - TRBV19 CASAGQEEIRGYNYGYTF TGTGCCAGTGCTGGACAGGAAGAAATTCGGGGCTACAACTATGGCTACACCTTC
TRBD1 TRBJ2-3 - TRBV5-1 CASSLGQGIDTQYF TGCGCCAGCAGCTTGGGACAGGGGATAGATACGCAGTATTTT
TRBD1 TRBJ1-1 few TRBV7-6 CASSREGQAFGSEAFF TGTGCCAGCAGCCGAGAAGGACAGGCCTTCGGCTCTGAAGCTTTCTTT
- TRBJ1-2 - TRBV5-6 CASSLVTDAYGYTF TGTGCCAGCAGCTTGGTGACAGACGCATACGGCTACACCTTC
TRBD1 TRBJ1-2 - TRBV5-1 CASSLQGQQNYGYTF TGCGCCAGCAGCCTTCAGGGACAGCAAAACTATGGCTACACCTTC
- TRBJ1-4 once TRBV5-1 CASSLAGVGEGEKLFF TGCGCCAGCAGCTTGGCCGGGGTAGGGGAGGGAGAAAAACTGTTTTTT
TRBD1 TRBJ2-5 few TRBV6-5 CASSYFGQGAVKTQYF TGTGCCAGCAGTTACTTCGGACAGGGCGCGGTTAAGACCCAGTACTTC
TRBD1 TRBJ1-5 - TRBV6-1 CASSVTGGYQPQHF TGTGCCAGCAGTGTTACAGGGGGTTATCAGCCCCAGCATTTT
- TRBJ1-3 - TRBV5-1 CASSTGALAAGNTIYF TGCGCCAGCAGCACCGGGGCTCTAGCGGCTGGAAACACCATATATTTT
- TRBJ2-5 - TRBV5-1 CASSLGVGGQVSETQYF TGCGCCAGCAGCTTAGGGGTCGGGGGGCAAGTGAGTGAGACCCAGTACTTC
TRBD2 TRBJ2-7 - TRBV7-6 CASSLVPTSGGFSYEQYF TGTGCCAGCAGCTTAGTACCGACTAGCGGGGGTTTTTCCTACGAGCAGTACTTC
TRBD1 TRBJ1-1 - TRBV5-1 CASSGGTGGMDTEAFF TGCGCCAGCAGCGGAGGGACAGGGGGCATGGACACTGAAGCTTTCTTT
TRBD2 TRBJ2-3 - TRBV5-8 CASSLATSGRAFNTQYF TGTGCCAGCAGCTTGGCAACTAGCGGGAGGGCCTTCAATACGCAGTATTTT
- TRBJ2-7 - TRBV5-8 CASSSGHLYEQYF TGTGCCAGCAGCTCCGGACACCTCTACGAGCAGTACTTC
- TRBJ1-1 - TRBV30 CAWKVGQGTEAFF TGTGCCTGGAAGGTCGGTCAGGGCACTGAAGCTTTCTTT
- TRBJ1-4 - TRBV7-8 CASSPDSYNEKLFF TGTGCCAGCAGCCCGGACAGTTATAATGAAAAACTGTTTTTT
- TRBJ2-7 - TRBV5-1 CASSSGGRSSYEQYF TGCGCCAGCAGCTCGGGGGGCAGGAGCTCCTACGAGCAGTACTTC
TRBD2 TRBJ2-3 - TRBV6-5 CASSPSGYTDTQYF TGTGCCAGCAGCCCTAGCGGATACACAGATACGCAGTATTTT
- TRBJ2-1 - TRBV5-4 CASSLARNEQFF TGTGCCAGCAGCTTGGCTAGGAATGAGCAGTTCTTC
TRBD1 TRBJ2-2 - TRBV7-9 CASSIDRVTGELFF TGTGCCAGCAGCATTGACAGGGTAACCGGGGAGCTGTTTTTT
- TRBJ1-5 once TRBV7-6 CASSLGIGGRDSNQPQHF TGTGCCAGCAGTCTGGGTATAGGAGGGCGAGATAGCAATCAGCCCCAGCATTTT
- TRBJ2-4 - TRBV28 CASSLSGAKNIQYF TGTGCCAGCAGTTTATCGGGGGCCAAAAACATTCAGTACTTC
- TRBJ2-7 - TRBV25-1 CASRTGKYEQYF TGTGCCAGCAGGACGGGAAAATACGAGCAGTACTTC
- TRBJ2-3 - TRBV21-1 CASSLHGSGTDTQYF TGTGCCAGCAGCCTCCACGGATCAGGGACAGATACGCAGTATTTT
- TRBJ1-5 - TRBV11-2 CASSYDRDQPQHF TGTGCCAGCAGCTACGACAGAGATCAGCCCCAGCATTTT
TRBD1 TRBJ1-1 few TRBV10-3 CAIRDRVNTEAFF TGTGCCATCAGGGACAGGGTGAACACTGAAGCTTTCTTT
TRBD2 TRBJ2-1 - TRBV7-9 CASGYSGSLLYEQFF TGTGCCAGTGGTTATAGCGGGAGCCTTTTGTATGAGCAGTTCTTC
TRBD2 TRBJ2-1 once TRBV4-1 CASSHAGGEYNEQFF TGCGCCAGCAGCCATGCGGGGGGGGAGTACAATGAGCAGTTCTTC
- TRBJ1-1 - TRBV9 CASSVMRNTEAFF TGTGCCAGCAGCGTAATGCGGAACACTGAAGCTTTCTTT
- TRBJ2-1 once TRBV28 CASSPADGSSYNEQFF TGTGCCAGCTCCCCTGCGGACGGGAGCTCCTACAATGAGCAGTTCTTC
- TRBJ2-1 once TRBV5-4 CASSLYQGLNEQFF TGTGCCAGCAGCTTGTATCAGGGTCTCAATGAGCAGTTCTTC
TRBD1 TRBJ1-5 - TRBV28 CASSLIMGIIGTGEYQPQHF TGTGCCAGCAGTTTAATAATGGGGATTATCGGGACAGGGGAGTATCAGCCCCAGCATTTT
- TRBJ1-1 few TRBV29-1 CSVVNREAFF TGCAGCGTTGTTAACAGGGAAGCTTTCTTT
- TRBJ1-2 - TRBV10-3 CAISLGGSNYGYTF TGTGCCATCAGTCTAGGCGGCAGTAACTATGGCTACACCTTC
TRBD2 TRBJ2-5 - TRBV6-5 CASRTPGGTQYF TGTGCCAGCAGGACCCCGGGGGGGACCCAGTACTTC
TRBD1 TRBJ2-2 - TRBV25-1 CAGQGLLGELFF TGTGCCGGACAGGGGCTATTAGGGGAGCTGTTTTTT
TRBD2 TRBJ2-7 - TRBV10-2 CASSGTSGTPIYEQYF TGCGCCAGCAGCGGGACTAGCGGGACCCCTATCTACGAGCAGTACTTC
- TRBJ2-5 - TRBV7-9 CASSTPARESLIQETQYF TGTGCCAGCAGCACTCCGGCGAGGGAATCGCTGATTCAAGAGACCCAGTACTTC
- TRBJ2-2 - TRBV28 CASSSTNTGELFF TGTGCCAGCAGTTCTACGAACACCGGGGAGCTGTTTTTT
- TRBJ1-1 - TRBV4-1 CASSLTGSAEAFF TGCGCCAGCAGCCTCACCGGGAGTGCTGAAGCTTTCTTT
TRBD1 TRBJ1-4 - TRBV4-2 CASSQPDREGENEKLFF TGTGCCAGCAGCCAACCGGACAGGGAGGGGGAGAATGAAAAACTGTTTTTT
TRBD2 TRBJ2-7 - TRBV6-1 CASSEGASGVYEQYF TGTGCCAGCAGTGAAGGGGCTAGCGGGGTTTACGAGCAGTACTTC
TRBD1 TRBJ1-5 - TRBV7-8 CASSSLKIGTADSNQPQHF TGTGCCAGCAGCTCCCTAAAAATCGGGACAGCTGATAGCAATCAGCCCCAGCATTTT
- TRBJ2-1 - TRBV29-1 CSGTPTRRGYNEQFF TGCAGCGGGACCCCCACCCGGCGGGGCTACAATGAGCAGTTCTTC